This TCR beta chain originates from a study of beta chain features in type 1 diabetes. Germline-derived CDR1 and CDR2 are LGHNA and YSLEER. This CDR3 comprises 14 residues. Trimming left V 0 bases short and J 2 bases short, with 7 bases between. Turning to this clone: Its matching antigen is unknown.

Whole-study results and caveats: Any PCR bias toward short templates would affect both groups alike. Patients with type 1 diabetes showed fewer VDJ junction insertions and more deletions. Across patients, naive, central memory and Treg TCRB repertoires exhibited apparently greater similarity than was observed across healthy donors.

The authors reverse transcribed all of the isolated RNA, so sequencing captured expressed TCRB transcripts. Assay used: immunoSEQ multiplex PCR; TCRdb lists only in-frame clones, some missing. The sample lists about 620,000 clones, around 16% occurring once. The receptor's source is a young man in good health. Material for sequencing was naive CD4+ T cells from blood. The chain is built from TRBV4-3 and TRBJ2-5; no clear D gene. CDR3 DNA: TGCGCCAGCAGCCAAGATTTACAGCAAGAGACCCAGTACTTC. It translates to CASSQDLQQETQYF.